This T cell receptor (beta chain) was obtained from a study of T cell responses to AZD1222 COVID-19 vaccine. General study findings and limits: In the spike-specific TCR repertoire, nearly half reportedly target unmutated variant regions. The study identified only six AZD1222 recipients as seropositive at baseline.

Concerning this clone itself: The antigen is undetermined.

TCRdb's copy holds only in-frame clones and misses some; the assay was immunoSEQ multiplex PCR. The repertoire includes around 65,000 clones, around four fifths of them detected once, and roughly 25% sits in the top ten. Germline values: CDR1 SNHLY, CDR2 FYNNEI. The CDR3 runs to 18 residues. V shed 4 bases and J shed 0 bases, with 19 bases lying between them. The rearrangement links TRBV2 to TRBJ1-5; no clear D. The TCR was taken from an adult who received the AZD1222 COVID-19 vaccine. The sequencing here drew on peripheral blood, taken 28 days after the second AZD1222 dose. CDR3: CASSVEAEWRDSNQPQHF. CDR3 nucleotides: TGTGCCAGCAGTGTTGAGGCAGAGTGGAGGGATAGCAATCAGCCCCAGCATTTT.